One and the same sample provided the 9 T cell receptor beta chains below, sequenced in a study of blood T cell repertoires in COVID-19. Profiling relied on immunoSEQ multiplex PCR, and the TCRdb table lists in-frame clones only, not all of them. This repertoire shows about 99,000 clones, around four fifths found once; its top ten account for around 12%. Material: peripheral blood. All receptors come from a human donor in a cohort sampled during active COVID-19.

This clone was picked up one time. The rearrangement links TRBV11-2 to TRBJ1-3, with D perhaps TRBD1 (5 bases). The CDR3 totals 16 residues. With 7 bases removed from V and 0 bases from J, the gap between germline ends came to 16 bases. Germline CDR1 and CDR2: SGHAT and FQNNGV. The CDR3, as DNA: TGTGCCAGCACCCCGGGACTTAGTTACTCTGGAAACACCATATATTTT. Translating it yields CASTPGLSYSGNTIYF.

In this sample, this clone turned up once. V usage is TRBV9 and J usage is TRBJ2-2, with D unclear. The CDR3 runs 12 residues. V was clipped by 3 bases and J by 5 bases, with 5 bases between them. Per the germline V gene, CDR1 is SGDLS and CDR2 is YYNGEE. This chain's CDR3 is CASSAQTGELFF. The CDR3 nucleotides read TGTGCCAGCAGCGCTCAGACCGGGGAGCTGTTTTTT.

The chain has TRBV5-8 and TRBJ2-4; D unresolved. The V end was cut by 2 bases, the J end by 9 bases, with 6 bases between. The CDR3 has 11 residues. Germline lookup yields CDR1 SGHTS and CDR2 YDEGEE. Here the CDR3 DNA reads TGTGCCAGCAGCTTCGGGTCCATTCAGTACTTC. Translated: CASSFGSIQYF.

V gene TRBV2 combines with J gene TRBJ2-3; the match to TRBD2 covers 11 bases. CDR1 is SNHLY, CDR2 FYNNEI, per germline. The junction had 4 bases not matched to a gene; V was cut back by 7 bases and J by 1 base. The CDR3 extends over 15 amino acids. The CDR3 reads CASNLAGGRTDTQYF. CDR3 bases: TGTGCCAGCAATCTAGCGGGGGGCCGCACAGATACGCAGTATTTT.

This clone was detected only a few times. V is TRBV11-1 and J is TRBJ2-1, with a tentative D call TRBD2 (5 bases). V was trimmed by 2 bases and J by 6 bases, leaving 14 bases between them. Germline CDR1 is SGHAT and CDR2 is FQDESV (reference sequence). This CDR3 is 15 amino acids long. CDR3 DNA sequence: TGTGCCAGCAGCTTACAAAGACTAATTTCCAATGAGCAGTTCTTC. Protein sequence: CASSLQRLISNEQFF.

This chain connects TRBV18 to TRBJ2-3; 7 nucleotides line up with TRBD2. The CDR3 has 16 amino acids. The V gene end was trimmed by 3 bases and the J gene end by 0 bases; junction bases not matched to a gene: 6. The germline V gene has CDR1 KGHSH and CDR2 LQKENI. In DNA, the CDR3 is TGTGCCAGCTCACCCATCCAAGCGGGGAGCACAGATACGCAGTATTTT. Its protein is CASSPIQAGSTDTQYF. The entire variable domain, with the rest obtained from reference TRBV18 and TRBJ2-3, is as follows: NAGVMQNPRHLVRRRGQEARLRCSPMKGHSHVYWYRQLPEEGLKFMVYLQKENIIDESGMPKERFSAEFPKEGPSILRIQQVVRGDSAAYFCASSPIQAGSTDTQYFGPGTRLTVL.

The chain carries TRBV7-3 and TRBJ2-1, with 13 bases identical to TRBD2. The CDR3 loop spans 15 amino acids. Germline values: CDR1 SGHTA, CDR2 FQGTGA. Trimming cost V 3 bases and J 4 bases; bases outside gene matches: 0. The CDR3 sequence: CASSLGLAGYNEQFF. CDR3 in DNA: TGTGCCAGCAGCTTGGGACTAGCGGGGTACAATGAGCAGTTCTTC.

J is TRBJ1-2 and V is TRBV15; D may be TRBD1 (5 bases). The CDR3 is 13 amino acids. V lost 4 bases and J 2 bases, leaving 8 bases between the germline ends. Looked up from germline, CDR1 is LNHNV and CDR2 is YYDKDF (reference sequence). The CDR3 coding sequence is TGTGCCACCAGCACGGACACAAACTATGGCTACACCTTC. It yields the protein CATSTDTNYGYTF.

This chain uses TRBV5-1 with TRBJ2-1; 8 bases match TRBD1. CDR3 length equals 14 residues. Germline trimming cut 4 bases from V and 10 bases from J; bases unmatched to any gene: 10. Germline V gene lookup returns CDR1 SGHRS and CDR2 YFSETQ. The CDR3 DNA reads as TGCGCCAGCAGCCCTGGACAGGGCCTGGGGGAGCAGTTCTTC. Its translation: CASSPGQGLGEQFF.